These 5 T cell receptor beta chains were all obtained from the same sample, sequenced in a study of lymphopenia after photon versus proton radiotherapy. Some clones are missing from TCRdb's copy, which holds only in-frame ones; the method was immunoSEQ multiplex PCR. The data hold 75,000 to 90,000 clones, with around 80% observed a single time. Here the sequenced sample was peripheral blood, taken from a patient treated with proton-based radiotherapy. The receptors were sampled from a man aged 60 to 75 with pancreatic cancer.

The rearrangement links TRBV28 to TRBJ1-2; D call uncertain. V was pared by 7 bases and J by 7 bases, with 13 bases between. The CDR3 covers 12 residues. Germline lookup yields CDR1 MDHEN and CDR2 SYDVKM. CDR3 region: CASKTDYSGYTF. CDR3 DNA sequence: TGTGCCAGCAAGACGGATTATAGTGGCTACACCTTC.

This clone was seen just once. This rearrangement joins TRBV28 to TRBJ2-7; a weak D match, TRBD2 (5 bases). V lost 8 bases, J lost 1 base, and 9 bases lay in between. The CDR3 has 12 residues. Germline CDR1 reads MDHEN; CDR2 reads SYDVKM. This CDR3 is CASRTSSYEQYF. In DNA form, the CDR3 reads TGTGCCAGCCGAACTAGTTCCTACGAGCAGTACTTC.

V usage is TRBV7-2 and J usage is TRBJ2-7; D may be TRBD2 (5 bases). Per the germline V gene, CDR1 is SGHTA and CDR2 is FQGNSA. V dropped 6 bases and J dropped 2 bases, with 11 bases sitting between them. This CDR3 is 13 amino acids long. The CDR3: CASRSGNTYEQYF. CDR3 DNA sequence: TGTGCCAGCAGGTCCGGGAATACCTACGAGCAGTACTTC.

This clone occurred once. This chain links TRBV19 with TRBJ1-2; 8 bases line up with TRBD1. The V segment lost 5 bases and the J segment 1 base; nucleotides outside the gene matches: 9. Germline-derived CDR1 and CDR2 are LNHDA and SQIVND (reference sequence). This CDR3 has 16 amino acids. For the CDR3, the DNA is TGTGCCAGTAGTCGGACAGGGACAGACAGTAACTATGGCTACACCTTC. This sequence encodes CASSRTGTDSNYGYTF.

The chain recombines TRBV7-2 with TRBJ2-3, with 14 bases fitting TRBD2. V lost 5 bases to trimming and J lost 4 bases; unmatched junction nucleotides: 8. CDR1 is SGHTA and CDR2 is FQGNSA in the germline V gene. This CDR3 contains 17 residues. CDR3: CASSPGTSGRGPDTQYF. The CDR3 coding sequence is TGTGCCAGCAGCCCCGGGACTAGCGGGAGAGGCCCAGATACGCAGTATTTT.